This T cell receptor beta chain originates from a study of PD-1 blockade in classical Hodgkin lymphoma (dated by TCRdb to about 2020). About the full investigation: Nivolumab dosing was 3 mg/kg intravenously every 2 weeks, continuing until either disease progression or unacceptable toxicity. The study used CyTOF and TCR beta sequencing to define a peripheral blood immune signature of response to PD-1 blockade in classical Hodgkin lymphoma.

In its sample, this clone was seen once. The antigen it binds to is not known. Per-base qualities were not stored, and no clone one base away is much larger. Based on the germline V gene, the CDR1 and CDR2 sequences are MDHEN and SYDVKM. The junction carries 11 bases between V and J, which are trimmed by 8 bases and 7 bases respectively. The CDR3 numbers 11 residues from cysteine through phenylalanine. CDR3 DNA only is kept here, 33 bases in frame from base 1. The sample's time point label is to be understood as: cycle 1 day 1 (C1D1), immediately before nivolumab initiation. Relapse after autologous stem cell transplantation had occurred in all trial patients, and cohorts A, B and C were distinguished by prior brentuximab vedotin exposure. The trial cohort was composed of about 60 patients with relapsed/refractory classical Hodgkin lymphoma, for whom complete response, partial response or progressive disease was recorded as best overall response. Single-agent nivolumab was administered to trial patients in the multi-cohort phase II CheckMate 205 trial. Best overall response was determined by an independent review committee according to the 2007 International Working Group response criteria. Trial PBMCs were collected immediately before nivolumab initiation (C1D1) and during therapy at cycle 2 day 1 and cycle 4 day 1. Peripheral blood was collected in 8 mL Vacutainer Cell Preparation Tubes, from which PBMCs were isolated by centrifugation and then cryopreserved.

General conclusions and limits of the study: By C4D1, a significant rise was seen in CD4+ TCR diversity but not in CD8+ TCR diversity (p=0.0027 vs p=0.16), and the rise was most apparent among complete responders (p=0.02). The study covered only a single clinical trial cohort, and the causes of the repertoire differences, possibly disease activity or prior therapy, were still not defined. Baseline TCR diversity was reported to be lower in newly diagnosed patients than in healthy donors and to be lower still in relapsed/refractory patients. Trial patients with a complete response had baseline diversity similar to that of newly diagnosed patients, while partial responders and progressors had significantly lower diversity. Diversity was lower in patients who began nivolumab less than 1 year after ASCT, so these patients were left out of later analyses to avoid confounding by immune reconstitution.

Genomic DNA was isolated using the Qiagen DNeasy kit from unsorted PBMCs as well as from negatively selected CD4+ and CD8+ fractions. TCR beta CDR3 regions were subjected to amplification by immunoSEQ multiplex PCR with primers that anneal to V and J segments. A synthetic immune receptor repertoire was used to minimize amplification bias, and remaining bias was computationally removed after sequencing. In the paper's pipeline: Repertoire diversity was quantified as the Shannon entropy index using custom Python scripts. Unsorted, CD4+ and CD8+ repertoires were analyzed separately, except for combined analyses in which CD4+ and CD8+ sequences were merged in silico. A clone counted as expanded when the clone's frequency after treatment rose at least 2-fold relative to C1D1, and clones undetected at baseline were given a pseudocount of 0.5. Singleton clones were defined as clones with 0 or 1 copy at C1D1, and non-singleton clones were defined as clones with 2 or more copies. By matching protein sequences in sorted samples from the same patient, clones expanded in unsorted samples were annotated as CD4+, CD8+ or unknown. Diversity changes from C1D1 to C4D1 were tested in paired samples using Wilcoxon tests. Held by TCRdb, this immuneACCESS table contains in-frame sequences only and omits some clones. Under half of the omission traces to an unresolved V gene where checked; the cause of the rest is unknown. The V and J calls and clone size are taken from that table; D and trimming were inferred from the DNA. For this sample the table gives 14,000 or so clones, of which 81% were detected only once. The ten largest clones capture approximately 25% of the sample.

Material: peripheral blood mononuclear cells (PBMCs), obtained at baseline. The chain employs TRBV28 and TRBJ1-2; confidence is insufficient to name the D gene. This TCR derives from a human donor with classical Hodgkin lymphoma. Here the CDR3 is given as CASGREGGYTF. The sequenced DNA is TGTGCCAGCGGGAGGGAGGGTGGCTACACCTTC.